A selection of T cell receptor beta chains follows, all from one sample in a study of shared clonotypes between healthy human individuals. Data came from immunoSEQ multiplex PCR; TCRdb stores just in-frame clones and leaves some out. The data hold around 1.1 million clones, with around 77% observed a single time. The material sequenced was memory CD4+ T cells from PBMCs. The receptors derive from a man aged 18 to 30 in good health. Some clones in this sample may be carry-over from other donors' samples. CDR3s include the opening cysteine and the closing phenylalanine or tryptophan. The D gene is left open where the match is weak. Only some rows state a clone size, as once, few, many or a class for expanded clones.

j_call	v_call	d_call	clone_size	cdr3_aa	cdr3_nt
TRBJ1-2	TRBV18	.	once	CASSPIQNNGYTF	TGTGCCAGCTCACCAATCCAGAACAATGGCTACACCTTC
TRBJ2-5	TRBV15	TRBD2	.	CATSRGSGADGETQYF	TGTGCCACCAGCAGAGGGAGCGGGGCGGATGGAGAGACCCAGTACTTC
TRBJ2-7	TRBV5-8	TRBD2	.	CASSPPSLLAHAGEQYF	TGTGCCAGCAGCCCCCCTTCTCTACTAGCGCACGCCGGAGAGCAGTACTTC
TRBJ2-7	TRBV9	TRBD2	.	CASSVASGALSWEQYF	TGTGCCAGCAGCGTGGCTAGCGGTGCCCTCTCCTGGGAGCAGTACTTC
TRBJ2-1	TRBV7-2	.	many	CASSHKKTGTEQFF	TGTGCCAGCAGTCACAAAAAAACCGGGACAGAGCAGTTCTTC
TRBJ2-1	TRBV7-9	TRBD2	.	CASSPLKVWEGRDEQFF	TGTGCCAGCAGCCCCTTGAAGGTGTGGGAGGGCCGCGATGAGCAGTTCTTC
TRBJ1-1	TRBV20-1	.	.	CSAVGVRAFF	TGCAGTGCAGTCGGAGTAAGAGCTTTCTTT
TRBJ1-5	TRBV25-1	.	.	CRLAVNQPQHF	TGCCGGCTGGCAGTCAATCAGCCCCAGCATTTT
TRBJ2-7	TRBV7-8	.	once	CASSLAETPSFEQYF	TGTGCCAGCAGCTTAGCGGAGACACCCTCGTTCGAGCAGTACTTC
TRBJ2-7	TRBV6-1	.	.	CASSEQGGTLEQYF	TGTGCCAGCAGTGAACAGGGGGGAACACTCGAGCAGTACTTC
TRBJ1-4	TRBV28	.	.	CASSPPTATNEKLFF	TGTGCCAGCAGTCCTCCGACGGCAACTAACGAAAAACTGTTTTTT
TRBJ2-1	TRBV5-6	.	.	CASSLFKLAGYNEQFF	TGTGCCAGCAGCTTATTCAAGCTAGCTGGCTACAATGAGCAGTTCTTC
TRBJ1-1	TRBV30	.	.	CAWSVGFGQMNTEAFF	TGTGCCTGGAGTGTAGGGTTCGGACAAATGAACACTGAAGCTTTCTTT
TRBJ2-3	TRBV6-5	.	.	CASSSPRTDTQYF	TGTGCCAGCAGTTCCCCCCGCACAGATACGCAGTATTTT
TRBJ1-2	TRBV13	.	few	CASSPYLIRTKDGYTF	TGTGCCAGCAGCCCCTACCTGATCAGGACAAAAGATGGCTACACCTTC
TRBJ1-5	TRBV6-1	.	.	CASRQDPNQPQHF	TGTGCCTCAAGGCAGGACCCGAATCAGCCCCAGCATTTT
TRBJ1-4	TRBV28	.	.	CASSLWDDEKLFF	TGTGCCAGCAGTTTATGGGACGATGAAAAACTGTTTTTT
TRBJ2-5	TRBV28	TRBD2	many	CASSTRGGLIGTQYF	TGTGCCAGCAGTACCCGCGGGGGGCTGATTGGGACCCAGTACTTC
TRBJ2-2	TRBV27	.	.	CASSLRRDWGTGELFF	TGTGCCAGCAGTTTAAGGAGGGATTGGGGCACCGGGGAGCTGTTTTTT
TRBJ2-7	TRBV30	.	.	CALGQKSSYEQYF	TGTGCTCTGGGTCAGAAAAGCTCCTACGAGCAGTACTTC
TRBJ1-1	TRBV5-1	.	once	CASSLSRGHWNTEAFF	TGCGCCAGCAGCTTGAGTCGGGGACATTGGAACACTGAAGCTTTCTTT
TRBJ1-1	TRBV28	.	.	CASSIEENTEAFF	TGTGCCAGCAGTATCGAGGAGAACACTGAAGCTTTCTTT
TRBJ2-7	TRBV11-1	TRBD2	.	CASSLGLAATYEQYF	TGTGCCAGCAGCTTAGGACTAGCGGCAACCTACGAGCAGTACTTC
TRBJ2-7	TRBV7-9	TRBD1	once	CASSLAYVGQGHYEQYF	TGTGCCAGCAGCTTAGCGTATGTGGGACAGGGCCATTACGAGCAGTACTTC
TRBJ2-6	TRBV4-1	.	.	CASSSWGLGAGANVLTF	TGCGCCAGCAGTTCCTGGGGTCTCGGGGCTGGGGCCAACGTCCTGACTTTC
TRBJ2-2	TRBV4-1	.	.	CASSQRDLGTGELFF	TGCGCCAGCAGCCAAAGGGACCTGGGCACCGGGGAGCTGTTTTTT
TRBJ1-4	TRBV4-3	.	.	CASSQGQGGEKLFF	TGCGCCAGCAGCCAAGGGCAGGGTGGTGAAAAACTGTTTTTT
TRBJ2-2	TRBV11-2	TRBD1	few	CASSARQGRAGELFF	TGTGCCAGCAGCGCACGACAGGGTAGGGCCGGGGAGCTGTTTTTT
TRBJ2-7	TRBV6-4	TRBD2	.	CASTGTSGSFSHEQYF	TGTGCCAGCACTGGGACTAGCGGGAGCTTTTCCCACGAGCAGTACTTC
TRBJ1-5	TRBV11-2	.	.	CASSWGGNQPQHF	TGTGCCAGCAGCTGGGGAGGGAATCAGCCCCAGCATTTT
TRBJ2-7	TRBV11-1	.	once	CASSLTTGKGEQYF	TGTGCCAGCAGCTTAACAACGGGGAAGGGCGAGCAGTACTTC
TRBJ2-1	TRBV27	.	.	CASSLTGYNEQFF	TGTGCCAGCAGTTTAACCGGCTACAATGAGCAGTTCTTC
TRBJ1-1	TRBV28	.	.	CASSLGGAGNTEAFF	TGTGCCAGCAGTTTGGGAGGGGCCGGGAACACTGAAGCTTTCTTT
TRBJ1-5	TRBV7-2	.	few	CASSLARNQPQHF	TGTGCCAGCAGCTTAGCCCGAAATCAGCCCCAGCATTTT
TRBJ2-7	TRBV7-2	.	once	CASSFEHGSSYEQYF	TGTGCCAGCAGCTTCGAACACGGAAGCTCCTACGAGCAGTACTTC
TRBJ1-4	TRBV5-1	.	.	CASSLGIGESEKLFF	TGCGCCAGCAGCTTGGGTATCGGGGAGAGTGAAAAACTGTTTTTT
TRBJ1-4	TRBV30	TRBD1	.	CAWSKAGGGGEKLFF	TGTGCCTGGAGTAAGGCAGGGGGCGGGGGTGAAAAACTGTTTTTT
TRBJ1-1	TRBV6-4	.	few	CASSGHRPPPDRNTEAFF	TGTGCCAGCAGTGGCCACCGTCCCCCCCCGGACAGAAACACTGAAGCTTTCTTT
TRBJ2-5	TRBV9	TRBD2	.	CASSEGTSGRKYQETQYF	TGTGCCAGCAGCGAGGGGACTAGCGGGAGAAAGTACCAAGAGACCCAGTACTTC
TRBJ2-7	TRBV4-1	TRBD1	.	CASSHPGQGYEQYF	TGCGCCAGCAGCCATCCGGGACAGGGTTACGAGCAGTACTTC
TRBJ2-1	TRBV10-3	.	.	CAITPTLLLEQFF	TGTGCCATCACCCCTACCCTCCTTTTGGAGCAGTTCTTC
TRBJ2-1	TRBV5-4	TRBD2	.	CASSLFSTSGHSSYNEQFF	TGTGCCAGCAGCTTGTTTTCGACTAGCGGCCATAGCTCCTACAATGAGCAGTTCTTC
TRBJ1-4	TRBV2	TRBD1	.	CASSEIQGAGGKLFF	TGTGCCAGCAGTGAGATACAGGGGGCAGGGGGAAAACTGTTTTTT
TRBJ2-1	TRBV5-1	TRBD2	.	CASSLGLALHNEQFF	TGCGCCAGCAGCTTGGGACTAGCTTTGCATAATGAGCAGTTCTTC
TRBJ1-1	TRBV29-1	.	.	CSAVGLFVTEAFF	TGCAGCGCCGTGGGGTTATTTGTTACTGAAGCTTTCTTT
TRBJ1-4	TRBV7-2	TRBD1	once	CASSFGQGWNEKLFF	TGTGCCAGCAGCTTCGGACAGGGGTGGAATGAAAAACTGTTTTTT
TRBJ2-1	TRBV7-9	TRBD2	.	CASSPRRSGTTLSYNEQFF	TGTGCCAGCAGCCCCCGGCGAAGCGGGACTACGCTTTCTTACAATGAGCAGTTCTTC
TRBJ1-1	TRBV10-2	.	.	CASSEPGLNTEAFF	TGCGCCAGCAGTGAGCCAGGCCTGAACACTGAAGCTTTCTTT
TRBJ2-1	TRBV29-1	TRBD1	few	CSARQGSYNEQFF	TGCAGCGCCAGACAGGGATCCTACAATGAGCAGTTCTTC
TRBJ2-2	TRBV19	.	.	CASSNRAGRTGELFF	TGTGCCAGTAGTAATCGGGCAGGGAGGACCGGGGAGCTGTTTTTT